These 26 T cell receptor beta chains were all obtained from the same sample, sequenced in a study of CD8 T cells in ankylosing spondylitis. One entry per CDR3 protein results from TCRdb running MiXCR on the 5' RACE reads. The sample comprises a few hundred thousand distinct CDR3 sequences, about 9.9% of which are singletons, and about 10% rests with the top ten. Material for sequencing was blood, either unsorted or a sorted T cell fraction (not recorded which). The receptors were gathered from a female donor with ankylosing spondylitis or in good health (not recorded which).

This clonotype was seen at least ten times. The chain couples TRBV5-1 to TRBJ1-5; D gene ambiguous. Germline V gives CDR1 SGHRS, CDR2 YFSETQ. The CDR3 runs 18 residues. Trimming took off 4 bases at V and 3 bases at J, with 23 bases between the two ends. CDR3 DNA sequence: TGCGCCAGCAGCCCTCTCCCCAGAGGGCAGCTACACAATCAGCCCCAGCATTTT. Encoded protein: CASSPLPRGQLHNQPQHF.

This clonotype was seen ten or more times. This chain connects TRBV18 to TRBJ1-3; D remains ambiguous. The CDR3 loop spans 13 amino acids. From germline, CDR1 is KGHSH and CDR2 LQKENI. The germline V and J ends were trimmed by 4 bases and 0 bases, with 4 bases remaining between them. The CDR3 protein is CASSRNSGNTIYF. The CDR3 DNA is TGTGCCAGCTCACGGAACTCTGGAAACACCATATATTTT.

The CDR3 spells CATNLGRGYTF. CDR3 in DNA: TGTGCCACCAACCTCGGTCGTGGCTACACCTTC. The chain uses TRBV10-3 and TRBJ1-2; unclear D gene. V dropped 10 bases and J dropped 7 bases, with 13 bases sitting between them. CDR3 length: 11 amino acids. From germline, CDR1 is ENHRY and CDR2 SYGVKD.

The table lists this clonotype with a few counts. The chain links TRBV12-3 or TRBV12-4 to TRBJ1-2; 8 nucleotides agree with TRBD1. V lost 6 bases to trimming and J lost 5 bases; unmatched junction nucleotides: 8. The CDR3 has 14 amino acids. The CDR3 sequence is CASSRRTGWYGYTF. The CDR3 DNA reads TGTGCCAGCAGCCGGAGGACAGGGTGGTATGGCTACACCTTC.

The chain couples TRBV30 to TRBJ2-5, with no clear D. This CDR3 is built from 11 residues. Trimming took off 2 bases at V and 10 bases at J, with 11 bases between the two ends. Germline V gene data show CDR1 as GTSNPN and CDR2 as SVGIG (reference sequence). The CDR3 loop reads CAWSPGLGQYF. The CDR3 DNA is TGTGCCTGGAGTCCCGGTTTGGGCCAGTACTTC.

At least ten counts were recorded for this clonotype. The CDR3 DNA is TGTGCCAGCAGCCTACTAGCGACGCAAGAGACCCAGTACTTC. This translates into CASSLLATQETQYF. This rearrangement joins TRBV7-8 to TRBJ2-5; 7 positions match TRBD2. The CDR3 is made up of 14 amino acids. With V trimmed by 5 bases and J by 2 bases, 5 bases remained unmatched. CDR1 SGHVS and CDR2 FQNEAQ come from the germline V gene.

This chain connects TRBV12-3 or TRBV12-4 to TRBJ1-3; D remains unclear. V lost 3 bases and J 0 bases, leaving 15 bases between the germline ends. This CDR3 is built from 17 residues. Written as DNA, the CDR3 is TGTGCCAGCAGTTTCGGGATCACCTCGAGCTCTGGAAACACCATATATTTT. It translates to CASSFGITSSSGNTIYF.

This clonotype was observed many times. The rearrangement links TRBV12-3 or TRBV12-4 to TRBJ1-3; no definite D call. CDR3 size: 14 residues. Trimming removed 3 bases at V and 8 bases at J, with 14 bases between. The CDR3 region is CASSFVTPGDTIYF. DNA of the CDR3: TGTGCCAGCAGTTTTGTAACACCCGGGGACACCATATATTTT.

This clonotype was counted at least ten times. This chain joins TRBV20-1 and TRBJ2-7; D is ambiguous. This CDR3 region has 14 residues. V was clipped by 5 bases and J by 9 bases, with 23 bases between them. Germline CDR1 is DFQATT and CDR2 is SNEGSKA (reference sequence). CDR3 sequence reads: CSAPDALSTPRQYF. The CDR3 DNA sequence: TGCAGTGCTCCTGATGCCCTCTCAACGCCCCGGCAGTACTTC.

This clonotype was seen more than once but under ten times. The chain employs TRBV7-9 and TRBJ2-1; no clear D gene. V was pared by 2 bases and J by 6 bases, with 8 bases between. Germline CDR1 SEHNR, CDR2 FQNEAQ (reference sequence). The CDR3 totals 13 residues. The CDR3: CASSLYFGNEQFF. The CDR3 DNA is TGTGCCAGCAGCTTATACTTTGGCAATGAGCAGTTCTTC.

This clonotype has at least ten counts. The chain carries TRBV6-5 and TRBJ2-1; TRBD1 matches at 7 bases. The CDR3 is made up of 16 amino acids. J was trimmed by 6 bases and V by 0 bases; bases with no gene match: 8. Germline V gene data show CDR1 as MNHEY and CDR2 as SVGAGI. The CDR3 protein is CASSYSTPGQSNEQFF. In nucleotides, the CDR3 is TGTGCCAGCAGTTACTCTACCCCGGGACAGTCCAATGAGCAGTTCTTC.

In this sample, this clonotype turned up many times. The chain is built from TRBV12-3 or TRBV12-4 and TRBJ2-3, with unresolved D. Trimming pared 3 bases from V and 2 bases from J, leaving 9 bases between. This CDR3 has 14 residues. The CDR3 region is CASSLMETTDTQYF. The DNA of the CDR3 is TGTGCCAGCAGTTTGATGGAGACCACAGATACGCAGTATTTT.

This clonotype was detected ten times or more. The chain is built from TRBV27 and TRBJ1-2, with a weak D call TRBD1 (6 bases). The CDR3 length is 17 residues. The germline V and J ends were trimmed by 4 bases and 1 base, with 19 bases remaining between them. The germline CDR1 and CDR2 sequences are MNHEY and SMNVEV (reference sequence). This CDR3 reads CASSSTFRGPINYGYTF. CDR3 coding DNA: TGTGCCAGCAGTTCGACCTTCAGGGGCCCAATTAACTATGGCTACACCTTC.

This chain joins TRBV6-5 and TRBJ1-1; 8 nucleotides align to TRBD1. From germline, CDR1 is MNHEY and CDR2 SVGAGI. J gave up 0 bases and V 0 bases, and 6 bases lay outside the gene matches. This CDR3 is 17 amino acids long. CDR3 coding DNA: TGTGCCAGCAGTTACTCGATGACAGGGGAGATGAACACTGAAGCTTTCTTT. It encodes CASSYSMTGEMNTEAFF.

This clonotype was detected ten times or more. The rearrangement joins TRBV10-3 to TRBJ1-1; D ambiguous. Germline V lookup: CDR1 ENHRY, CDR2 SYGVKD. The CDR3 is 13 residues long. The germline V and J ends were trimmed by 11 bases and 5 bases, with 18 bases remaining between them. Here the CDR3 DNA reads TGTGCCTCCGGCACGAGTACCCAAACTGAAGCTTTCTTT. Translation: CASGTSTQTEAFF.

At least ten counts were recorded for this clonotype. The chain links TRBV5-1 to TRBJ1-5; TRBD1 matches 7 bases. The J segment lost 4 bases and the V segment lost 0 bases, leaving 4 bases of the junction unmatched. The CDR3 extends over 15 amino acids. The germline CDR1 and CDR2 sequences are SGHRS and YFSETQ. CDR3 bases: TGCGCCAGCAGCTTGGCCGGGACAGATAATCAGCCCCAGCATTTT. This encodes CASSLAGTDNQPQHF.

This clonotype was counted a few times. The chain uses TRBV7-2 and TRBJ2-7, with TRBD1 matching over 9 bases. V lost 5 bases, J lost 1 base, and 9 bases stayed unmatched. The CDR3 runs to 16 residues. CDR1 is SGHTA and CDR2 is FQGNSA in the germline V gene. The CDR3 sequence is CASSPPGTGRSYEQYF. The CDR3, as DNA: TGTGCCAGCAGCCCACCGGGGACAGGGCGGTCCTACGAGCAGTACTTC.

This clonotype was seen more than once but under ten times. The rearrangement uses TRBV20-1 and TRBJ2-3; D possibly uses TRBD1 or TRBD2 (5 bases each). Trimming removed 6 bases from V and 6 bases from J, with 19 bases in between. The CDR3 is made up of 14 amino acids. Germline V CDR1 and CDR2: DFQATT, SNEGSKA (reference sequence). In DNA form, the CDR3 reads TGCAGTGCCCCGGCCCAAGGGTGGGACGATACGCAGTATTTT. As protein: CSAPAQGWDDTQYF.

This clonotype was picked up many times. CDR3 bases: TGTGCCAGCGGACTAGCGGGAGCTCCACCAAATGAGCAGTTCTTC. This translates into CASGLAGAPPNEQFF. The chain is built from TRBV3-1 and TRBJ2-1; TRBD2 matches 13 bases. The CDR3 has 15 residues. J lost 7 bases, V lost 8 bases, and 8 bases had no gene match. The V gene's germline CDR1 is LGHDT and CDR2 YNNKEL (reference sequence).

The sample holds many counts of this clonotype. The CDR3 sequence is CAISESGGQGGTEAFF. The CDR3 DNA sequence: TGTGCCATCAGTGAGTCGGGGGGACAGGGGGGCACTGAAGCTTTCTTT. The rearrangement uses TRBV10-3 and TRBJ1-1, with 11 nucleotides matching TRBD1. The length of the CDR3 is 16 residues. Trimming took 0 bases from V and 4 from J; bases not matched to a gene: 4. Germline V gives CDR1 ENHRY, CDR2 SYGVKD.

Regarding this clonotype: At one of its ends the junction is not consistent with the germline gene, which may arise from a read error. V gene TRBV5-5 combines with J gene TRBJ2-5, with 8 bases aligning to TRBD1. Germline loops: CDR1 SGHKS, CDR2 YYEKEE (reference sequence). The CDR3 sequence is 18 residues long. The CDR3 bases are TGTGCGAGCAGCTTGGCGGAAGTCGGTGCAGGGGGCAAAAAGACCCAGTACTTC. Its protein product is CASSLAEVGAGGKKTQYF.

This clonotype was observed at least ten times. The chain couples TRBV10-3 to TRBJ1-5; D remains ambiguous. Deletions cut 0 bases from V and 5 bases from J, with 5 bases between. The CDR3 runs to 13 residues. The germline V gene has CDR1 ENHRY and CDR2 SYGVKD. CDR3 in DNA: TGTGCCATCAGTGAGTCGCGGGATCAGCCCCAGCATTTT. This translates into CAISESRDQPQHF.

Ten or more counts support this clonotype. The rearrangement links TRBV29-1 to TRBJ2-1; 7 nucleotides line up with TRBD2. CDR3 length: 13 residues. In germline, CDR1 is SQVTM, CDR2 ANQGSEA. After removal of 4 bases from V and 7 bases from J, the junction contained 7 bases not matched to a gene. CDR3: CSVVGGSRNEQFF. DNA for the CDR3: TGCAGCGTTGTGGGCGGGAGCAGGAATGAGCAGTTCTTC.

This clonotype has at least ten counts. The chain is built from TRBV7-2 and TRBJ2-2; D gene ambiguous. V lost 1 base and J 6 bases, leaving 6 bases between the germline ends. CDR1 and CDR2 (germline): SGHTA, FQGNSA. The CDR3 has 13 amino acids. This CDR3 reads CASSLGVSGELFF. CDR3 bases: TGTGCCAGCAGCTTAGGCGTTTCCGGGGAGCTGTTTTTT.

With respect to this clonotype: This may come from a read error, since a much larger clone is one base off. The V gene is TRBV20-1, the J gene TRBJ2-3; D perhaps matches TRBD2 (6 bases). The CDR3 contains 13 residues. Trimming removed 3 bases from V and 1 base from J, with 8 bases in between. The V gene's germline CDR1 is DFQATT and CDR2 SNEGSKA (reference sequence). CDR3 protein: CSASGGCTDTQYF. CDR3 DNA: TGCAGTGCTAGCGGGGGTTGCACAGATACGCAGTATTTT.

As for this clonotype: A read error is possible here, since a much larger clone lies one base away. The gene calls are TRBV7-8 and TRBJ1-1; D uncertain. Deletions cut 2 bases from V and 5 bases from J, with 15 bases between. Germline CDR1 SGHVS, CDR2 FQNEAQ. The CDR3 covers 15 residues. The CDR3 nucleotides read TGTGCCAGCAGCTTACGAAAGTTTCCGGTAACTGAAGCTTTCTTT. Its protein product is CASSLRKFPVTEAFF.